Following are 17 T cell receptor beta chains from one sample sequenced in a study of T-cell reconstitution after alpha-beta-depleted transplantation in children. Unique molecular identifiers featured in how the TCRbeta library was prepared. TCRdb itself ran the PCR reads through MiXCR, one entry per CDR3 protein. The table has approximately 89,000 distinct CDR3 sequences, about 14% seen once. The input for sequencing was PBMCs, mostly from graft donor cells, taken 180 days after TCRalphabeta/CD19-depleted stem cell transplant. The receptors were gathered from a male patient under 10 years old who had a stem cell transplant for acute lymphoblastic leukemia, so the T cells may come from the graft donor.

The gene calls are TRBV11-3 and TRBJ2-7; TRBD2 aligns across 9 bases. After removal of 2 bases from V and 2 bases from J, the junction contained 4 bases not matched to a gene. Germline CDR1 reads SGHNT; CDR2 reads YENEEA. This CDR3 spans 15 amino acids. CDR3 region: CASSLIAGEAYEQYF. In DNA, the CDR3 is TGTGCCAGCAGCTTAATAGCGGGAGAAGCCTACGAGCAGTACTTC. Looking up the rest from reference TRBV11-3 and TRBJ2-7 gives the full variable domain: EAGVVQSPRYKIIEKKQPVAFWCNPISGHNTLYWYLQNLGQGPELLIRYENEEAVDDSQLPKDRFSAERLKGVDSTLKIQPAELGDSAVYLCASSLIAGEAYEQYFGPGTRLTVT.

This clonotype was observed a few times. The chain combines TRBV7-2 with TRBJ2-7; 7 positions match TRBD1. J was trimmed by 3 bases and V by 0 bases; bases with no gene match: 11. The CDR3 is made up of 17 amino acids. Looked up from germline, CDR1 is SGHTA and CDR2 is FQGNSA. Here the CDR3 reads CASSLAPQGVFVYEQYF. The CDR3 DNA follows: TGTGCCAGCAGCTTAGCCCCCCAGGGGGTATTCGTCTACGAGCAGTACTTC.

V and J are TRBV12-3 or TRBV12-4 and TRBJ1-6; D might be TRBD1 (5 bases). CDR3 length equals 14 residues. V lost 2 bases to trimming and J lost 7 bases, with 9 bases between them. CDR3 nucleotides: TGTGCCAGCAGTTTACAGGGACTGAATTCACCCCTCCACTTT. It yields the protein CASSLQGLNSPLHF.

This clonotype was detected ten times or more. The chain joins TRBV12-3 or TRBV12-4 to TRBJ2-3; a weak D match, TRBD1 (5 bases). Between the trimmed V and J ends, which lost 6 bases and 4 bases, there was a span of 17 bases. The CDR3 is 15 residues long. CDR3 sequence: CASSNVGVRADTQYF. CDR3 sequence (DNA): TGTGCCAGCAGCAACGTAGGGGTGCGCGCAGATACGCAGTATTTT.

V is TRBV15 and J is TRBJ2-1; D may be TRBD2 (5 bases). V was pared by 4 bases and J by 4 bases, with 8 bases between. This CDR3 is 13 amino acids long. The germline V gene encodes CDR1 LNHNV and CDR2 YYDKDF (reference sequence). CDR3 residues: CATSKREYNEQFF. The CDR3 DNA is TGTGCCACCAGCAAACGGGAATACAATGAGCAGTTCTTC.

This rearrangement joins TRBV5-1 to TRBJ2-1; 10 nucleotides match TRBD2. Germline values: CDR1 SGHRS, CDR2 YFSETQ. V shed 0 bases and J 9 bases; nucleotides not matched to a gene: 6. CDR3 length: 15 amino acids. This CDR3 reads CASSLGLAGVIEQFF. Here the CDR3 DNA reads TGCGCCAGCAGCTTGGGGCTAGCGGGGGTGATTGAGCAGTTCTTC.

This clonotype was counted many times. The rearrangement joins TRBV5-1 to TRBJ2-1; D is unresolved. The V gene lost 6 bases and the J gene lost 9 bases, with 19 bases spanning the gap. The CDR3 extends over 14 amino acids. Germline-derived CDR1 and CDR2 are SGHRS and YFSETQ. CDR3 bases: TGCGCCAGCAAAAGAGACCCTCCAATAAGTGAGCAGTTCTTC. Translating gives CASKRDPPISEQFF.

This clonotype was counted a few times. The chain recombines TRBV20-1 with TRBJ2-7; TRBD1 is a possible D gene (6 bases). Deletions cut 1 base from V and 3 bases from J, with 10 bases between. Germline V lookup: CDR1 DFQATT, CDR2 SNEGSKA (reference sequence). The CDR3 covers 13 residues. In DNA, the CDR3 is TGCAGTGCTAGAGTTTGGGACAACTACGAGCAGTACTTC. It yields the protein CSARVWDNYEQYF.

The rearrangement uses TRBV7-2 and TRBJ1-2, with 7 bases identical to TRBD1. CDR3 size: 15 residues. The germline V gene has CDR1 SGHTA and CDR2 FQGNSA. The J segment lost 4 bases and the V segment lost 4 bases, leaving 9 bases of the junction unmatched. The DNA for the CDR3 is TGTGCCAGCAGCTCTTCAGGGGGATCGAGCTATGGCTACACCTTC. As protein: CASSSSGGSSYGYTF.

This chain links TRBV12-3 or TRBV12-4 with TRBJ1-1; D is ambiguous. CDR3 length: 14 residues. Trimming stripped 1 base from V and 2 bases from J, with 8 bases between. CDR3 residues: CASSLGGRNTEAFF. As DNA, the CDR3 is TGTGCCAGCAGTTTAGGCGGGCGTAACACTGAAGCTTTCTTT.

This rearrangement joins TRBV10-3 to TRBJ2-2; 8 bases match TRBD1. Trimming cost V 0 bases and J 4 bases; bases outside gene matches: 10. The germline CDR1 and CDR2 sequences are ENHRY and SYGVKD. The CDR3 covers 18 residues. As DNA, the CDR3 is TGTGCCATCAGTGAGTCCGGACAGGGACCGACGGGCACCGGGGAGCTGTTTTTT. Protein sequence: CAISESGQGPTGTGELFF.

This clonotype was counted a few times. The chain is built from TRBV29-1 and TRBJ1-2; TRBD1 might be the D (5 bases). The CDR3 consists of 13 residues. Germline V gene lookup returns CDR1 SQVTM and CDR2 ANQGSEA. V lost 2 bases and J 8 bases, leaving 15 bases between the germline ends. CDR3 residues: CSVESYVGPGYTF. The CDR3 DNA sequence: TGCAGCGTTGAATCGTATGTGGGGCCCGGCTACACCTTC.

The sample holds a few counts of this clonotype. V gene TRBV15 combines with J gene TRBJ2-7; 7 nucleotides line up with TRBD1. The germline gives CDR1 LNHNV, CDR2 YYDKDF (reference sequence). J gave up 7 bases and V 4 bases, and 10 bases lay outside the gene matches. CDR3 length equals 14 residues. This CDR3 is CATSTLDRWWEQYF. In nucleotides, the CDR3 is TGTGCCACCAGCACTCTGGACAGGTGGTGGGAGCAGTACTTC.

This clonotype has more than one count but fewer than ten. The chain employs TRBV7-7 and TRBJ2-1; no reliable D call. There are 13 residues in the CDR3. The ends were cut back, 5 bases at V and 2 bases at J, with 7 bases in the middle. In germline, CDR1 is SSHAT, CDR2 FNYEAQ (reference sequence). As DNA, the CDR3 is TGTGCCAGCAGCCCCGACCCCTACAATGAGCAGTTCTTC. It encodes CASSPDPYNEQFF.

This chain joins TRBV25-1 and TRBJ1-6; the D is unclear. V was cut by 1 base and J by 9 bases, with 10 bases left in between. Germline V CDR1 and CDR2: MGHDK, SYGVNS. The CDR3 extends over 14 amino acids. The CDR3, as DNA: TGTGCCAGCAGTGAATTTATCTTGGCTTCACCCCTCCACTTT. This gives the protein CASSEFILASPLHF. The full variable domain, rest sourced from reference TRBV25-1 and TRBJ1-6, is EADIYQTPRYLVIGTGKKITLECSQTMGHDKMYWYQQDPGMELHLIHYSYGVNSTEKGDLSSESTVSRIRTEHFPLTLESARPSHTSQYLCASSEFILASPLHFGNGTRLTVT.

The chain employs TRBV29-1 and TRBJ2-7; D is perhaps TRBD1 or TRBD2 (7 bases each). Trimming took 7 bases from V and 4 from J, leaving 26 bases between them. In germline, CDR1 is SQVTM, CDR2 ANQGSEA. This CDR3 contains 16 residues. Here the CDR3 reads CSAGGTEGGNKYEQYF. In nucleotides, the CDR3 is TGCAGCGCCGGAGGGACAGAGGGGGGGAATAAATACGAGCAGTACTTC.

The V call is TRBV4-3, the J call TRBJ2-1, with TRBD2 identical over 10 bases. This CDR3 has 18 residues. CDR1 is LGHNA and CDR2 is YSLEER in the germline V gene. J lost 4 bases, V lost 1 base, and 10 bases had no gene match. The CDR3, as DNA: TGCGCCAGCAGCCAAGGACCCTCCCCGGGACTAGCGTACAATGAGCAGTTCTTC. It specifies CASSQGPSPGLAYNEQFF.